This T cell receptor beta chain was recorded in a study of T cells in women clearing cervical HPV infection. The overall study: Blood came at first lesion visit for cases, post-clearance for controls.

In regard to this clone: The CDR3 end lies 3 residues beyond the end of the read and is filled in from the germline J gene.

From germline, CDR1 is SEHNR and CDR2 FQNEAQ (reference sequence). Trimming removed 5 bases from V and 7 bases from J, with 17 bases in between. The CDR3 consists of 15 residues. The assay was immunoSEQ multiplex PCR, and TCRdb's table has in-frame clones only and misses some. In total, the table holds tens of thousands of clones. This chain connects TRBV7-9 to TRBJ1-4, with TRBD1 as a possible D gene (5 bases). This TCR was sampled from a woman between 18 and 75 years old with a cervical HPV16 infection that either progressed to CIN3+ or cleared (not recorded which). Sequencing input: blood buffy coat. Here the CDR3 reads CASSHDGGRFEKLFF. The sequenced part of the CDR3 DNA is TGTGCCAGCAGCCACGATGGGGGGAGGTTTGAAAAA.